Following are 29 T cell receptor beta chains from one sample sequenced in a study of blood T cell repertoires in COVID-19. Assay: immunoSEQ multiplex PCR; the TCRdb copy retains only in-frame clones and omits some. In the table there are under 300,000 clones, 83% of which are singletons. The sample was peripheral blood. The receptor set was obtained from a woman in her forties or fifties who had recovered from COVID-19.

The CDR3 DNA follows: TGTGCCAGCAGTTACTCTATGGGGCCGAACACCGGGGAGCTGTTTTTT. Its protein product is CASSYSMGPNTGELFF. The chain recombines TRBV6-5 with TRBJ2-2, with a weak D call TRBD1 (5 bases). The V end was cut by 0 bases, the J end by 0 bases, with 8 bases between. Germline CDR1 and CDR2: MNHEY and SVGAGI. The CDR3 consists of 16 residues.

The gene calls are TRBV5-1 and TRBJ2-6; TRBD1 agrees at 12 bases. The trim removed 2 bases at V and 4 bases at J, leaving 7 bases unmatched. Germline lookup yields CDR1 SGHRS and CDR2 YFSETQ. This CDR3 is 18 amino acids long. The CDR3 region is CASSFRDRGLFGANVLTF. In DNA, the CDR3 is TGCGCCAGCAGCTTCCGGGACAGGGGGCTCTTCGGGGCCAACGTCCTGACTTTC.

This rearrangement joins TRBV28 to TRBJ2-7; 9 bases line up with TRBD2. The CDR3 is 17 residues long. With V trimmed by 6 bases and J by 3 bases, 15 bases remained unmatched. Germline values: CDR1 MDHEN, CDR2 SYDVKM. The CDR3 region is CASSFRTQGLANYEQYF. CDR3 nucleotides: TGTGCCAGCAGCTTCCGAACCCAGGGACTAGCAAACTACGAGCAGTACTTC.

This chain uses TRBV6-2 or TRBV6-3 with TRBJ2-3; possible D gene TRBD2, 6 bases. The germline V and J ends were trimmed by 2 bases and 2 bases, with 14 bases remaining between them. This CDR3 region has 16 residues. The germline CDR1 and CDR2 sequences are MNHEY and SVGEGT. The CDR3 DNA is TGTGCCAGCAGTTACAGCCTCCGGGAGATCACAGATACGCAGTATTTT. This translates into CASSYSLREITDTQYF.

This clone was seen once. The chain is built from TRBV7-2 and TRBJ1-3; 9 bases match TRBD1. Germline CDR1 is SGHTA and CDR2 is FQGNSA. CDR3 length: 17 amino acids. Trimming cost V 2 bases and J 2 bases; bases outside gene matches: 7. The CDR3 region is CASSLLGQGVPGNTIYF. CDR3 in DNA: TGTGCCAGCAGCTTATTGGGACAGGGAGTCCCTGGAAACACCATATATTTT.

The chain uses TRBV18 and TRBJ2-1; no clear D. CDR3 length: 15 residues. Germline CDR1 KGHSH, CDR2 LQKENI. Trimming removed 2 bases from V and 2 bases from J, with 10 bases in between. The CDR3 DNA follows: TGTGCCAGCTCACCAGGAGAAGGAACCTACAATGAGCAGTTCTTC. Translated, it gives CASSPGEGTYNEQFF. Together with reference TRBV18 and TRBJ2-1, the CDR3 gives the full variable domain: NAGVMQNPRHLVRRRGQEARLRCSPMKGHSHVYWYRQLPEEGLKFMVYLQKENIIDESGMPKERFSAEFPKEGPSILRIQQVVRGDSAAYFCASSPGEGTYNEQFFGPGTRLTVL.

This clone was counted a single time. This chain joins TRBV7-2 and TRBJ1-1; TRBD1 aligns across 8 bases. Germline CDR1 and CDR2: SGHTA and FQGNSA. This CDR3 comprises 14 residues. Germline trimming cut 5 bases from V and 5 bases from J; bases unmatched to any gene: 7. The DNA for the CDR3 is TGTGCCAGCAGCGTCCGACAGGGGAAGACTGAAGCTTTCTTT. Amino acids: CASSVRQGKTEAFF.

The chain recombines TRBV3-1 (or the pseudogene TRBV3-2) with TRBJ2-3, with a possible D match to TRBD2 (5 bases). The V end was cut by 2 bases, the J end by 2 bases, with 11 bases between. In germline, CDR1 is LGHDT, CDR2 YNNKEL (reference sequence). This CDR3 is built from 15 residues. The CDR3 bases are TGTGCCAGCAGCCAACAACTAGTATCCACAGATACGCAGTATTTT. This codes for CASSQQLVSTDTQYF.

CDR3 DNA sequence: TGTGCCAGCAGCCACCCAGCGGTAAACAAAAACATTCAGTACTTC. Protein sequence: CASSHPAVNKNIQYF. The rearrangement uses TRBV3-1 (or the pseudogene TRBV3-2) and TRBJ2-4, with D maybe TRBD2 (5 bases). V shed 3 bases and J shed 3 bases, with 12 bases lying between them. This CDR3 is 15 amino acids long. The germline V gene encodes CDR1 LGHDT and CDR2 YNNKEL (reference sequence).

This chain joins TRBV18 and TRBJ1-4, with a possible D match to TRBD1 (6 bases). Germline values: CDR1 KGHSH, CDR2 LQKENI. This CDR3 has 14 amino acids. Trimming pared 4 bases from V and 6 bases from J, leaving 12 bases between. The CDR3 DNA reads as TGTGCCAGCTCACGAACAGGGTCTTATGAAAAACTGTTTTTT. Amino acid sequence: CASSRTGSYEKLFF. Full variable domain (outside the CDR3, taken from reference TRBV18 and TRBJ1-4): NAGVMQNPRHLVRRRGQEARLRCSPMKGHSHVYWYRQLPEEGLKFMVYLQKENIIDESGMPKERFSAEFPKEGPSILRIQQVVRGDSAAYFCASSRTGSYEKLFFGSGTQLSVL.

The chain employs TRBV6-2 or TRBV6-3 and TRBJ2-5; 9 bases align to TRBD2. CDR1 MNHEY and CDR2 SVGEGT come from the germline V gene. The length of the CDR3 is 21 residues. With V trimmed by 2 bases and J by 1 base, 20 bases remained unmatched. In DNA, the CDR3 is TGTGCCAGCAGTTACCCCCTGTTGACTAGCGGCCTCTTCCCCAGCCAAGAGACCCAGTACTTC. The encoded protein is CASSYPLLTSGLFPSQETQYF.

This rearrangement joins TRBV7-7 to TRBJ2-1; weak D call: TRBD2 (7 bases). Trimming removed 4 bases from V and 7 bases from J, with 17 bases in between. The CDR3 sequence is 15 residues long. The V gene's germline CDR1 is SSHAT and CDR2 FNYEAQ (reference sequence). CDR3 sequence (DNA): TGTGCCAGCAGCTGGGGGGCGGGAGTCTCAAATGAGCAGTTCTTC. Translation gives CASSWGAGVSNEQFF.

This clone occurred once. The J gene is TRBJ2-2, the V gene TRBV5-4, with 9 bases that match TRBD2. V lost 0 bases, J lost 5 bases, and 5 bases stayed unmatched. The CDR3 extends over 16 amino acids. Germline-derived CDR1 and CDR2 are SGHNT and YYREEE (reference sequence). In DNA, the CDR3 is TGTGCCAGCAGCTTGGGACTAGCGGATGTTACCGGGGAGCTGTTTTTT. This gives the protein CASSLGLADVTGELFF.

The DNA of the CDR3 is TGCGCCAGCAGCTTCACCCAGGGGGCTAGACAAGAGACCCAGTACTTC. As protein: CASSFTQGARQETQYF. The chain is built from TRBV5-1 and TRBJ2-5; 8 bases are a match to TRBD1. This CDR3 comprises 16 residues. J was trimmed by 2 bases and V by 2 bases; bases with no gene match: 8. The germline gives CDR1 SGHRS, CDR2 YFSETQ.

The rearrangement joins TRBV11-2 to TRBJ1-2; D gene unclear. V was cut by 1 base and J by 5 bases, with 5 bases left in between. This CDR3 region has 12 residues. Germline V gives CDR1 SGHAT, CDR2 FQNNGV. The CDR3 sequence is CASSLGEYGYTF. In nucleotides, the CDR3 is TGTGCCAGCAGCTTAGGAGAATATGGCTACACCTTC.

This clone was counted a few times. The V and J genes are TRBV11-2 and TRBJ1-3; no clear D. V lost 4 bases and J 2 bases, leaving 6 bases between the germline ends. In germline, CDR1 is SGHAT, CDR2 FQNNGV. The CDR3 contains 13 residues. CDR3 residues: CASSSTPGNTIYF. CDR3 in DNA: TGTGCCAGCAGCTCTACCCCTGGAAACACCATATATTTT.

The chain recombines TRBV2 with TRBJ1-2; D not resolved. CDR3 length: 16 residues. Trimming took off 2 bases at V and 1 base at J, with 14 bases between the two ends. CDR1 and CDR2 (germline): SNHLY, FYNNEI. The DNA of the CDR3 is TGTGCCAGCAGTGAAAGGCCAGTAGGACTTAACTATGGCTACACCTTC. This sequence encodes CASSERPVGLNYGYTF. The complete variable domain, with remaining parts taken from reference TRBV2 and TRBJ1-2, reads EPEVTQTPSHQVTQMGQEVILRCVPISNHLYFYWYRQILGQKVEFLVSFYNNEISEKSEIFDDQFSVERPDGSNFTLKIRSTKLEDSAMYFCASSERPVGLNYGYTFGSGTRLTVV.

V gene TRBV18 combines with J gene TRBJ1-2, with 9 bases fitting TRBD1. Losses at the gene ends were 3 bases for V and 8 bases for J; bases not matched to a gene: 7. Germline V gives CDR1 KGHSH, CDR2 LQKENI. There are 14 residues in the CDR3. CDR3: CASSPPGQGGGYTF. CDR3 bases: TGTGCCAGCTCACCTCCGGGACAGGGAGGAGGCTACACCTTC.

The chain has TRBV28 and TRBJ2-3, with TRBD2 matching 8 bases. Germline V gene data show CDR1 as MDHEN and CDR2 as SYDVKM. The CDR3 sequence is 16 residues long. V gave up 9 bases and J gave up 3 bases; unmatched junction bases: 14. The CDR3 DNA sequence: TGTGCCAGTGGCCCCGCCCTAGCGGGTAAAACAGATACGCAGTATTTT. Amino acid sequence: CASGPALAGKTDTQYF.

V gene TRBV7-2 combines with J gene TRBJ2-3; 8 nucleotides line up with TRBD1. CDR1 SGHTA and CDR2 FQGNSA come from the germline V gene. Unmatched junction bases numbered 5, after V lost 2 bases and J lost 4 bases. The CDR3 covers 15 residues. DNA of the CDR3: TGTGCCAGCAGCTTAACAGGGGGGACAGCAGATACGCAGTATTTT. Encoded protein: CASSLTGGTADTQYF. Filled out from reference TRBV7-2 and TRBJ2-3, the complete variable domain reads GAGVSQSPSNKVTEKGKDVELRCDPISGHTALYWYRQSLGQGLEFLIYFQGNSAPDKSGLPSDRFSAERTGGSVSTLTIQRTQQEDSAVYLCASSLTGGTADTQYFGPGTRLTVL.

V is TRBV27 and J is TRBJ2-7; 11 bases map to TRBD2. V gave up 1 base and J gave up 5 bases; unmatched junction bases: 7. The CDR3 length is 16 residues. Per the germline V gene, CDR1 is MNHEY and CDR2 is SMNVEV (reference sequence). Written as DNA, the CDR3 is TGTGCCAGCAGTTTATACCTAGCGGGGGGCCCCCACGAGCAGTACTTC. This sequence encodes CASSLYLAGGPHEQYF.

The V gene is TRBV6-5, the J gene TRBJ1-6; D is unresolved. Trimming stripped 1 base from V and 6 bases from J, with 10 bases between. The CDR3 has 15 residues. From germline, CDR1 is MNHEY and CDR2 SVGAGI. The CDR3 loop is CASSYLAVANSPLHF. The CDR3 region has the DNA TGTGCCAGCAGTTACTTGGCAGTAGCTAATTCACCCCTCCACTTT.

The V and J genes are TRBV12-3 or TRBV12-4 and TRBJ2-3; D uncertain. V was trimmed by 6 bases and J by 11 bases, leaving 15 bases between them. The CDR3 contains 12 residues. The CDR3 spells CASSSTVSEQYF. The DNA of the CDR3 is TGTGCCAGCAGCTCCACAGTATCGGAGCAGTATTTT.

The chain links TRBV5-6 to TRBJ2-2, with 9 bases identical to TRBD2. With V trimmed by 4 bases and J by 5 bases, 6 bases remained unmatched. The CDR3 extends over 15 amino acids. Per germline, CDR1 SGHDT and CDR2 YYEEEE. CDR3 protein: CASSRAGGGTGELFF. Here the CDR3 DNA reads TGTGCCAGCAGCAGAGCGGGAGGTGGTACCGGGGAGCTGTTTTTT.

The chain's CDR3 is CASSLDTRGLGYTF. The CDR3 bases are TGTGCCAGCAGCTTAGATACGAGGGGGCTAGGCTACACCTTC. The rearrangement joins TRBV11-2 to TRBJ1-2; 7 bases are shared with TRBD1. The CDR3 consists of 14 residues. After removal of 0 bases from V and 8 bases from J, the junction contained 6 bases not matched to a gene. Germline-derived CDR1 and CDR2 are SGHAT and FQNNGV.

The rearrangement links TRBV24-1 to TRBJ1-5; a weak D match, TRBD1 (6 bases). Looked up from germline, CDR1 is KGHDR and CDR2 is SFDVKD. The V and J ends lost 4 bases and 0 bases respectively, with 12 bases between them. The CDR3 covers 16 residues. Written as DNA, the CDR3 is TGTGCCACCAGTGAGAAGGGGGTGTATAGCAATCAGCCCCAGCATTTT. As protein: CATSEKGVYSNQPQHF.

The chain is built from TRBV6-5 and TRBJ2-5, with a tentative D call TRBD2 (7 bases). The germline gives CDR1 MNHEY, CDR2 SVGAGI. This CDR3 region has 14 residues. Trimming took 6 bases from V and 5 from J, leaving 16 bases between them. CDR3 nucleotide sequence: TGTGCCAGCAGCGGACTAGGGGGAGGGGAGACCCAGTACTTC. Its protein is CASSGLGGGETQYF.

The V and J genes are TRBV7-2 and TRBJ2-1; 10 bases agree with TRBD2. CDR1 is SGHTA and CDR2 is FQGNSA in the germline V gene. V lost 2 bases, J lost 8 bases, and 9 bases stayed unmatched. The CDR3 length is 16 residues. Written as DNA, the CDR3 is TGTGCCAGCAGCTTACTAGGTCTAGCGGGGGCCTATGAGCAGTTCTTC. It encodes CASSLLGLAGAYEQFF.

The chain carries TRBV5-1 and TRBJ2-7; possibly TRBD1 for D (5 bases). V was clipped by 0 bases and J by 4 bases, with 14 bases between them. The CDR3 is 15 residues long. Germline V CDR1 and CDR2: SGHRS, YFSETQ. As DNA, the CDR3 is TGCGCCAGCAGCTTGGCCAATGGGGCCAGGTACGAGCAGTACTTC. This codes for CASSLANGARYEQYF.